This is a list of T cell receptor beta chains from one sample in a study of cytomegalovirus exposure and HLA in healthy donors. Sequencing used immunoSEQ multiplex PCR; TCRdb keeps in-frame clones, though not all of them. The profile shows 100,000 to 150,000 clones, about 82% of them singletons. Sequences were obtained from PBMCs. The receptors shown here come from a boy between 10 and 17 years old in good health and CMV-seronegative. Both conserved end residues are part of each CDR3. Each record gives: clone size, V gene, J gene, CDR3 protein. Clone size, where shown, is once, few, many, or a class for clones that have expanded.

>.|TRBV19|TRBJ1-3
CASSTAQGYSGNTIYF
>.|TRBV4-3|TRBJ2-7
CASSATSGYSDYEQYF
>.|TRBV30|TRBJ1-1
CAWRIHRDRSEAFF
>few|TRBV4-2|TRBJ2-1
CASRLAELNEQFF
>.|TRBV30|TRBJ1-4
CAWSGGQDEKLFF
>.|TRBV10-3|TRBJ2-3
CAISDPSGRASDTQYF
>.|TRBV4-1|TRBJ2-1
CASSSTTGVSSYNEQFF
>.|TRBV29-1|TRBJ2-2
CSVGTGGSGELFF
>.|TRBV4-1|TRBJ2-1
CASSTRTSGSLSSYNEQFF
>.|TRBV29-1|TRBJ2-7
CSVRQGSSYEQYF
>.|TRBV2|TRBJ2-3
CASSLAADTQYF
>.|TRBV30|TRBJ1-2
CAWAGGWNYGYTF
>few|TRBV5-4|TRBJ2-7
CASSSHRDRGVHEQYF
>.|TRBV2|TRBJ2-2
CASSETSGRADTGELFF
>.|TRBV7-6|TRBJ2-2
CASSLGRRGRRSNTGELFF
>.|TRBV30|TRBJ1-1
CAWSLGESEAFF
>once|TRBV5-1|TRBJ2-7
CASSGVADSYEQYF
>few|TRBV30|TRBJ2-5
CAWSAGIGTQYF
>once|TRBV2|TRBJ1-2
CASIPGGPYGYTF
>.|TRBV25-1|TRBJ2-3
CASSEYRDSGADTQYF
>few|TRBV30|TRBJ2-7
CAWAGGYEQYF
>.|TRBV4-1|TRBJ1-3
CASSQILNSGNTIYF
>.|TRBV5-4|TRBJ2-4
CASSLEGRDIQYF
>.|TRBV7-2|TRBJ2-1
CASSFPYNEQFF
>.|TRBV27|TRBJ2-7
CASSLFASGTYEQYF
>.|TRBV5-1|TRBJ2-1
CASSLAKSGADEQFF
>.|TRBV6-5|TRBJ2-1
CASSDSMSSYNEQFF
>.|TRBV7-8|TRBJ1-4
CASSFEEGEKLFF
>.|TRBV5-1|TRBJ1-1
CASSRGGPNTEAFF
>.|TRBV28|TRBJ1-2
CASSLPGQEVYGYTF
>.|TRBV4-3|TRBJ1-1
CASSQDRGTEAFF
>.|TRBV9|TRBJ2-7
CASSLADRGGYEQYF
>.|TRBV4-2|TRBJ1-2
CASSQVGGGPTNYGYPF
>.|TRBV2|TRBJ2-7
CASSGPGEAPYEQYF
>.|TRBV6-1|TRBJ1-5
CASSEGATGYQPQHF
>.|TRBV29-1|TRBJ2-5
CSPRRDYQETQYF
>.|TRBV6-1|TRBJ2-5
CASSGTAQETQYF
>.|TRBV30|TRBJ2-5
CAWTSGSQETQYF
>once|TRBV14|TRBJ2-5
CASSQGGQGPWETQYF
>.|TRBV5-4|TRBJ1-2
CASSSGTPNTNYGYTF
>.|TRBV30|TRBJ1-6
CAWSVRGSDSPLHF
>once|TRBV19|TRBJ2-2
CASSIGQTPGELFF
>.|TRBV4-1|TRBJ2-7
CASTRQWEGLYEQYF
>.|TRBV27|TRBJ2-3
CASSPPRTSGSPTDTQYF
>.|TRBV6-5|TRBJ2-7
CASSPNGIPYEQYF
>.|TRBV7-9|TRBJ2-2
CASSLDRGTNTGELFF
>.|TRBV27|TRBJ1-2
CASSWTGIPANYGYTF
>once|TRBV5-8|TRBJ2-3
CASSLAGTDTQYF
>.|TRBV6-1|TRBJ1-5
CASSEGWTGVRPQHF
>.|TRBV5-4|TRBJ2-3
CASSSGIGPRGLTDTQYF
>.|TRBV5-6|TRBJ2-7
CASSSLALRYEQYF
>.|TRBV19|TRBJ2-3
CASSIVVGGDTQYF
>.|TRBV9|TRBJ2-3
CASSVAGTSADTQYF
>.|TRBV6-1|.
CAISRTSGPYEQYF